This entry lists 15 T cell receptor beta chains sequenced from one sample in a study of blood T cell repertoires in COVID-19. Assay used: immunoSEQ multiplex PCR; TCRdb lists only in-frame clones, some missing. The sample records around 310,000 clones, roughly 90% being singletons. Sequencing was performed on PBMCs or T cells enriched from blood (not recorded which). These receptor sequences come from a woman aged 25 to 45 who had recovered from COVID-19.

The rearrangement uses TRBV9 and TRBJ2-3, with 12 bases lining up with TRBD1. This CDR3 is 16 amino acids long. Germline CDR1 is SGDLS and CDR2 is YYNGEE. Trimming cost V 1 base and J 5 bases; bases outside gene matches: 5. CDR3 nucleotide sequence: TGTGCCAGCAGCGTATTGGGGACAGGGGGCTTAGATACGCAGTATTTT. Its translation: CASSVLGTGGLDTQYF.

This chain links TRBV5-4 with TRBJ2-2; D may be TRBD2 (5 bases). CDR3 length: 15 amino acids. Trimming shortened V by 3 bases and J by 4 bases, and 13 bases separated the two germline ends. CDR1 SGHNT and CDR2 YYREEE come from the germline V gene (reference sequence). CDR3 coding DNA: TGTGCCAGCAGCTCAGCGGACTCCTTCACCGGGGAGCTGTTTTTT. It specifies CASSSADSFTGELFF.

The chain recombines TRBV28 with TRBJ2-1, with 11 positions matching TRBD2. The germline gives CDR1 MDHEN, CDR2 SYDVKM. V trimming: 5 bases; J trimming: 3 bases; junction bases outside the gene matches: 6. The CDR3 sequence is 16 residues long. The CDR3 DNA is TGTGCCAGCAGTCCGCCCGGGACTAGCGGCTACAATGAGCAGTTCTTC. Protein sequence: CASSPPGTSGYNEQFF.

The V gene is TRBV29-1, the J gene TRBJ1-2, with TRBD1 as a possible D gene (5 bases). Germline V gene sequence: CDR1 SQVTM, CDR2 ANQGSEA. This CDR3 has 13 residues. Trimming cost V 3 bases and J 2 bases, with 10 bases left between them. DNA of the CDR3: TGCAGCGTTGACCGACCAGGGAACTATGGCTACACCTTC. Its protein product is CSVDRPGNYGYTF.

The chain links TRBV25-1 to TRBJ1-2; TRBD1 might be the D (5 bases). Germline lookup yields CDR1 MGHDK and CDR2 SYGVNS. This CDR3 has 14 residues. V was clipped by 6 bases and J by 7 bases, with 18 bases between them. The CDR3, as DNA: TGTGCCAGCAGCCGGGCGGGGGTTGAAGGTGGCTACACCTTC. It is translated as CASSRAGVEGGYTF.

This chain connects TRBV19 to TRBJ1-1; the D gene is possibly TRBD1 (5 bases). There are 15 residues in the CDR3. The germline CDR1 and CDR2 sequences are LNHDA and SQIVND (reference sequence). Trimming left V 7 bases short and J 3 bases short, with 18 bases between. CDR3 DNA: TGTGCCAGTAATCCAGGCGGGGGGATAGACACTGAAGCTTTCTTT. Encoded protein: CASNPGGGIDTEAFF.

This clone was detected once. This sequence joins TRBV3-1 (or the pseudogene TRBV3-2) and TRBJ2-7; 9 bases fit TRBD2. The CDR3 covers 19 residues. V lost 0 bases to trimming and J lost 3 bases; unmatched junction nucleotides: 15. Germline V lookup: CDR1 LGHDT, CDR2 YNNKEL (reference sequence). DNA of the CDR3: TGTGCCAGCAGCCAAGAAGTAGGGATAACAGCGGGAGGTATCTACGAGCAGTACTTC. Protein product: CASSQEVGITAGGIYEQYF.

This clone was seen only a few times. The V gene is TRBV7-2, the J gene TRBJ2-7, with 10 bases fitting TRBD1. Germline lookup yields CDR1 SGHTA and CDR2 FQGNSA. V lost 8 bases to trimming and J lost 7 bases; unmatched junction nucleotides: 8. The CDR3 has 13 amino acids. The CDR3 nucleotides read TGTGCCAGCGGCTGGACAGGGGGGGGTGAGCAGTACTTC. Its protein is CASGWTGGGEQYF.

The sample holds a few counts of this clone. V is TRBV7-9 and J is TRBJ2-7; D is perhaps TRBD2 (5 bases). Germline values: CDR1 SEHNR, CDR2 FQNEAQ (reference sequence). CDR3 length equals 16 residues. Trimming cost V 5 bases and J 2 bases, with 19 bases left between them. Here the CDR3 DNA reads TGTGCCAGCAGCCCCTACGCCAGCGGTGGACCCTACGAGCAGTACTTC. Its translation is CASSPYASGGPYEQYF.

The genes are TRBV18 and TRBJ2-7, with D maybe TRBD2 (6 bases). Per germline, CDR1 KGHSH and CDR2 LQKENI. The CDR3 totals 14 residues. Trimming cost V 2 bases and J 2 bases, with 10 bases left between them. The CDR3 sequence is CASSPGTSTYEQYF. In DNA, the CDR3 is TGTGCCAGCTCACCAGGGACTTCTACCTACGAGCAGTACTTC.

The V call is TRBV13, the J call TRBJ2-3; TRBD2 matches 12 bases. The trim removed 4 bases at V and 3 bases at J, leaving 2 bases unmatched. This CDR3 contains 15 residues. Germline CDR1 is PRHDT and CDR2 is FYEKMQ (reference sequence). Here the CDR3 DNA reads TGTGCCAGCAGCTCTGGACTAGCGGGGACAGATACGCAGTATTTT. As protein: CASSSGLAGTDTQYF. The whole variable domain, remainder taken from reference TRBV13 and TRBJ2-3, is AAGVIQSPRHLIKEKRETATLKCYPIPRHDTVYWYQQGPGQDPQFLISFYEKMQSDKGSIPDRFSAQQFSDYHSELNMSSLELGDSALYFCASSSGLAGTDTQYFGPGTRLTVL.

The chain links TRBV27 to TRBJ2-6; D unresolved. Germline lookup yields CDR1 MNHEY and CDR2 SMNVEV (reference sequence). CDR3 length: 16 amino acids. V lost 1 base and J lost 4, with 11 bases in between. The CDR3 is CASSLFVPLGANVLTF. The CDR3 coding sequence is TGTGCCAGCAGTTTATTTGTTCCCCTCGGGGCCAACGTCCTGACTTTC.

V usage is TRBV7-5 and J usage is TRBJ1-1; the table's D call, TRBD1, was not checked against the DNA. TRBV7-5 is assigned pseudogene status. This CDR3 spans 16 amino acids. CDR3 sequence (DNA): TGTGCCAGAACCTATACGCCAGGTCGGATGAACACTGAAGCTTTCTTT. Protein: CARTYTPGRMNTEAFF.

The chain combines TRBV4-3 with TRBJ1-2; 7 bases fit TRBD1. The CDR3 has 17 residues. V shed 1 base, J shed 6 bases, and the junction held 14 bases outside the gene matches. From germline, CDR1 is LGHNA and CDR2 YSLEER. CDR3 nucleotides: TGCGCCAGCAGCCAAGCCTTAAAAGGAAGGGGGCAAGATGGCTACACCTTC. Its translation: CASSQALKGRGQDGYTF.

The chain employs TRBV28 and TRBJ2-1; TRBD2 matches at 12 bases. The trim removed 3 bases at V and 5 bases at J, leaving 5 bases unmatched. This CDR3 region has 16 residues. Germline V CDR1 and CDR2: MDHEN, SYDVKM. This CDR3 reads CASSFRLAGVNNEQFF. The CDR3 nucleotides are TGTGCCAGCAGTTTCAGACTAGCGGGAGTGAACAATGAGCAGTTCTTC.